The source of this T cell receptor beta chain is a study of blood T cell repertoires in COVID-19. For the study at large: COVID-19 samples, acute and convalescent, were from the United States, Italy and Spain. PBMCs, B-cell-depleted T cells, or T cells provided the cDNA or gDNA that made up the material.

In the original analysis: For nucleated cells, counts were estimated from reference gene primer amplification. Profiled with immunoSEQ multiplex PCR; TCRdb holds only in-frame clones, not every one. V and J calls and clone size are given by that table; D and trimming were obtained from the DNA. The data contain approximately 240,000 clones, about 85% of them singletons. This CDR3 comprises 11 residues. Trimming left V 4 bases short and J 11 bases short, with 11 bases between. Per germline, CDR1 MDHEN and CDR2 SYDVKM. The sequencing input was peripheral blood. The gene calls are TRBV28 and TRBJ1-1; possibly TRBD1 for D (6 bases). The clonotype originates from a man aged 50 to 60 who had recovered from COVID-19. In nucleotides, the CDR3 is TGTGCCAGCAGTTATCAGGGGATGGCTTTCTTT. This codes for CASSYQGMAFF.